The rows below give T cell receptor beta chains drawn from one sample of a study of T cells in localized non-small cell lung cancer. TCRdb keeps only in-frame clones here, not all; method: immunoSEQ multiplex PCR. In the table there are some 10,000 clones, 60% to 75% of which are singletons. The sample was peripheral blood, taken before any cancer treatment. Every receptor here comes from a male donor aged 60 or older with stage I lung adenocarcinoma. CDR3s leave out the opening cysteine and the closing phenylalanine or tryptophan.

>TRBJ1-3|TRBV6-1
ASSDLSLSGNTIY
>TRBJ1-3|TRBV7-8
ASSLDSTGNTIY
>TRBJ1-1|TRBV7-9
ASSRDQNTEAF
>TRBJ1-2|TRBV28
ASSRSLYGYT
>TRBJ2-2|TRBV6-4
ASSPSYGGVSGELF
>TRBJ1-1|TRBV28
ASSFTQGNTEAF
>TRBJ2-1|TRBV6-1
ASIGLASYNEQF
>TRBJ2-1|TRBV7-9
ASSFGLVSSGKGEQF
>TRBJ2-2|TRBV6-1
ASRRTGRGGELF
>TRBJ2-3|TRBV5-1
ASSLEGTGGSDTQY
>TRBJ1-1|TRBV5-1
ASSKQGVNTEAF
>TRBJ2-5|TRBV7-3
ASSQRKRGLEETQY
>TRBJ2-1|TRBV6-1
ASSEVNYNEQF
>TRBJ2-3|TRBV11-2
ASSPRTGAPGDTQY
>TRBJ1-1|TRBV9
ASSVGTGGFTEAF
>TRBJ2-3|TRBV12-5
ASGLWQGPDTQY
>TRBJ2-2|TRBV7-6
ASSLRQNTGELF
>TRBJ1-3|TRBV28
ASTLRGDPGNTIY
>TRBJ1-2|TRBV6-5
ASSYSNAGMSGYT
>TRBJ1-2|TRBV4-2
ASSQDGDRTINYGYT
>TRBJ1-1|TRBV27
ASSLRRQGDTEAF
>TRBJ2-1|TRBV6-5
ASSYSGRDNEQF
>TRBJ2-2|TRBV6-6
ASSFRTPNTGELF